These T cell receptor beta chains were read from a single sample in a study of T-cell memory formation after mild COVID-19. Each CDR3 protein gets one entry after TCRdb re-called the 5' RACE reads with MiXCR. The table records roughly 400,000 distinct CDR3 sequences, around 17% of them present only once. The sample consisted of PBMCs or a T cell subset sorted from them (not recorded which). These receptors were taken from a man aged 18 to 29 who had mild COVID-19 (a few samples of this study predate the infection). Cell type and time point are not known. CDR3s include the opening cysteine and the closing phenylalanine or tryptophan. D genes are given only for firm matches. Some rows mark clone size as missing; the rest say once, few, many or name a class of expanded clone.

size: many; J: TRBJ2-3; D: TRBD2; V: TRBV7-9; DNA: TGTGCCAGCAGCTTAGTCGGAACTAGCGGGGGCACAGATACGCAGTATTTT; CDR3: CASSLVGTSGGTDTQYF
size: few; J: TRBJ1-4; D: .; V: TRBV2; DNA: TGTGCCAGCAAAAATGAAAAACTGTTTTTT; CDR3: CASKNEKLFF
size: few; J: TRBJ1-3; D: .; V: TRBV5-1; DNA: TGCGCCAGCAGCTTTAGGGACTCTGGAAACACCATATATTTT; CDR3: CASSFRDSGNTIYF
size: few; J: TRBJ1-2; D: .; V: TRBV20-1; DNA: TGCAGTGCTATGCCTGAAGGGATTGGGTATGGCTACACCTTC; CDR3: CSAMPEGIGYGYTF
size: few; J: TRBJ1-2; D: .; V: TRBV6-2/TRBV6-3; DNA: TGTGCCAGCACTCCTACACCGGGCTATGGCTACACCTTC; CDR3: CASTPTPGYGYTF
size: many; J: TRBJ2-5; D: .; V: TRBV7-2; DNA: TGTGCCAGCAGCCAAACGTATCGGGGGGCATTAGAGACCCAGTACTTC; CDR3: CASSQTYRGALETQYF
size: .; J: TRBJ2-7; D: TRBD2; V: TRBV10-3; DNA: TGTGCCATCAGTGATACTAGCGGGGGGCCCCGGTCCTACGAGCAGTACTTC; CDR3: CAISDTSGGPRSYEQYF
size: .; J: TRBJ1-1; D: TRBD1; V: TRBV29-1; DNA: TGCAGCGTGACAGGGGTGAACACTGAAGCTTTCTTT; CDR3: CSVTGVNTEAFF
size: .; J: TRBJ2-7; D: TRBD1; V: TRBV6-2/TRBV6-3; DNA: TGTGCCAGCTCGGACAGGGGGGACGAGCAGTACTTC; CDR3: CASSDRGDEQYF
size: many; J: TRBJ2-7; D: TRBD1; V: TRBV7-9; DNA: TGTGCCAGCAGCCGGACAGGGCCTACCTACGAGCAGTACTTC; CDR3: CASSRTGPTYEQYF
size: few; J: TRBJ2-5; D: .; V: TRBV7-2; DNA: TGTGCCAGCAGCTCTAGGACGTTAGAGACCCAGTACTTC; CDR3: CASSSRTLETQYF
size: .; J: TRBJ2-7; D: .; V: TRBV7-9; DNA: TGTGCCAGCAGCCAAATCTACGAGCAGTACTTC; CDR3: CASSQIYEQYF
size: .; J: TRBJ1-3; D: TRBD1; V: TRBV7-2; DNA: TGTGCCAGCATCTCCTGGGTAGGCGACAGGGGGCTAGGAAACACCATATATTTT; CDR3: CASISWVGDRGLGNTIYF
size: once; J: TRBJ2-3; D: TRBD1; V: TRBV7-3; DNA: TGTGCCAGCAGACCGGTGGGACAGGGTCGACCAGATACGCAGTATTTT; CDR3: CASRPVGQGRPDTQYF
size: .; J: TRBJ1-1; D: .; V: TRBV4-3; DNA: TGCGCCAGCAGCCAAGAAGGCAGGAACACTGAATCTTTCTTT; CDR3: CASSQEGRNTESFF
size: .; J: TRBJ1-6; D: .; V: TRBV5-1; DNA: TGCGCCAGCAGCTTATCCGGACAAACCAATTCACCCCTCCACTTT; CDR3: CASSLSGQTNSPLHF
size: many; J: TRBJ1-3; D: .; V: TRBV20-1; DNA: TGCAGTGCGGGTGGCCCTGGAAACACCATATATTTT; CDR3: CSAGGPGNTIYF
size: .; J: TRBJ2-1; D: TRBD2; V: TRBV11-2; DNA: TGTGCCAGCAGCTTACGCCGGGGGGCCTACAATGAGCAGTTCTTC; CDR3: CASSLRRGAYNEQFF
size: few; J: TRBJ2-4; D: .; V: TRBV5-8; DNA: TGTGCCAGCAGCCAAGACAGTTGGAACATTCAGTACTTC; CDR3: CASSQDSWNIQYF
size: few; J: TRBJ2-3; D: .; V: TRBV5-1; DNA: TGCGCCAGCAGGATCCAAGCCCCCGCAGATACGCAGTATTTT; CDR3: CASRIQAPADTQYF
size: few; J: TRBJ1-4; D: TRBD1; V: TRBV4-1; DNA: TGCGCCAGCAGCTGGACAGGTGAAAAACTGTTTTTT; CDR3: CASSWTGEKLFF
size: few; J: TRBJ1-2; D: TRBD1; V: TRBV6-1; DNA: TGTGCCAGCATGGCGGACAGGGTCGGCGGCTACACCTTC; CDR3: CASMADRVGGYTF
size: few; J: TRBJ2-5; D: .; V: TRBV27; DNA: TGTGCCAGCAGTCCCCGACAGTTTGGCGACCAGTACTTC; CDR3: CASSPRQFGDQYF
size: few; J: TRBJ1-6; D: .; V: TRBV7-9; DNA: TGTGCCAGCAGCCTCCCCGGGTCTACGGATTCACCCCTCCACTTT; CDR3: CASSLPGSTDSPLHF
size: .; J: TRBJ2-5; D: TRBD2; V: TRBV4-1; DNA: TGCGCCAGCAGAGCTAGCGGGGGAGAGACCCAGTACTTC; CDR3: CASRASGGETQYF
size: .; J: TRBJ1-5; D: TRBD1; V: TRBV24-1; DNA: TGTGCCACCAGTGATCGACAGGGGGCTTGGAATCAGCCCCAGCATTTT; CDR3: CATSDRQGAWNQPQHF
size: .; J: TRBJ2-2; D: .; V: TRBV12-3/TRBV12-4; DNA: TGTGCCAGCAGTTTGCTCGGGAACCGGGAGCTGTTTTTT; CDR3: CASSLLGNRELFF
size: .; J: TRBJ1-1; D: .; V: TRBV7-9; DNA: TGTGCCAGCACTCTACCCCGGCTGGTCGCTGAAGCTTTCTTT; CDR3: CASTLPRLVAEAFF
size: few; J: TRBJ1-2; D: .; V: TRBV5-6; DNA: TGTGCCAGCAGCTTGGCCCTTAACTATGGCTACACCTTC; CDR3: CASSLALNYGYTF
size: .; J: TRBJ1-2; D: .; V: TRBV7-2; DNA: TGTGCCAGCACTATTTTCGAGGGGCGATATGGCTACACCTTC; CDR3: CASTIFEGRYGYTF
size: few; J: TRBJ1-1; D: .; V: TRBV12-5; DNA: TGTGCTAGTGGTTTCACGGTAGGCACTGAAGCTTTCTTT; CDR3: CASGFTVGTEAFF
size: .; J: TRBJ2-2; D: .; V: TRBV29-1; DNA: TGCAGCGTTGAAGAGGGGACGCAGCGGGTCGGGGAGCTGTTTTTT; CDR3: CSVEEGTQRVGELFF
size: .; J: TRBJ1-3; D: TRBD1; V: TRBV9; DNA: TGTGCCAGCAGCGTAGAGGGAGGGGGCGCAGGAAACACCATATATTTT; CDR3: CASSVEGGGAGNTIYF
size: .; J: TRBJ2-7; D: .; V: TRBV10-2; DNA: TGCGCCAGCAGTTTTAACCAGGACTACGAGCAGTACTTC; CDR3: CASSFNQDYEQYF
size: .; J: TRBJ2-2; D: TRBD2; V: TRBV23-1; DNA: TGCGCCAGCAACTGGGAGGCGTGGCAGGGAGGGACCGGGGAGCTGTTTTTT; CDR3: CASNWEAWQGGTGELFF
size: .; J: TRBJ2-3; D: .; V: TRBV27; DNA: TGTGCCAGCAGTAAGACAGGTCGGTCAGATACGCAGTATTTT; CDR3: CASSKTGRSDTQYF
size: .; J: TRBJ2-3; D: TRBD2; V: TRBV7-8; DNA: TGTGACAGCAGCCGGTTAGCGGGGGGCGGCGCAGATACGCAGTATTTT; CDR3: CDSSRLAGGGADTQYF
size: few; J: TRBJ1-1; D: TRBD1; V: TRBV5-5; DNA: TGTGCCAGCAGCAGACAGGGATCGGACACTGAAGCTTTCTTT; CDR3: CASSRQGSDTEAFF
size: .; J: TRBJ2-3; D: TRBD1; V: TRBV18; DNA: TGTGCCAGCTCACCACGGGTGACAGGGTCCACAGATACGCAGTATTTT; CDR3: CASSPRVTGSTDTQYF
size: .; J: TRBJ2-1; D: TRBD1; V: TRBV7-8; DNA: TGTGCCAGCAGCTCCGGACAGGGCTTGTCCTACAATGAGCAGTTCTTC; CDR3: CASSSGQGLSYNEQFF
size: .; J: TRBJ1-1; D: TRBD1; V: TRBV29-1; DNA: TGCAGCGCCACGACAGGGGGCGCCTGGACTGAAGCTTTCTTT; CDR3: CSATTGGAWTEAFF